Shown below are 20 T cell receptor beta chains from a single sample sequenced in a study of identical twins. Using its own MiXCR run on the 5' RACE reads, TCRdb lists one record per CDR3 protein. Among about 890,000 distinct CDR3 sequences listed, approximately 13% were seen once. These data were also reused for a study on yellow fever vaccine responses in identical twins.

Sequences were obtained from PBMCs. Receptors were obtained from a woman under 30 in good health.

This sequence joins TRBV7-9 and TRBJ1-2, with D uncertain. The CDR3 is made up of 14 amino acids. V was cut by 8 bases and J by 7 bases, with 20 bases left in between. From germline, CDR1 is SEHNR and CDR2 FQNEAQ (reference sequence). CDR3 in DNA: TGTGCCAGCCCCCTTGAGGACGGGGTCGGTGGCTACACCTTC. This gives the protein CASPLEDGVGGYTF.

J is TRBJ2-3 and V is TRBV5-1; TRBD2 aligns across 13 bases. V lost 4 bases and J lost 0; bases outside the gene matches: 11. The CDR3 is 19 residues long. Germline loops: CDR1 SGHRS, CDR2 YFSETQ. DNA of the CDR3: TGCGCCAGCAGCCTCACCAGACTAGCGGGGGGCCCTAGCACAGATACGCAGTATTTT. This encodes CASSLTRLAGGPSTDTQYF. Full variable domain (outside the CDR3, taken from reference TRBV5-1 and TRBJ2-3): KAGVTQTPRYLIKTRGQQVTLSCSPISGHRSVSWYQQTPGQGLQFLFEYFSETQRNKGNFPGRFSGRQFSNSRSEMNVSTLELGDSALYLCASSLTRLAGGPSTDTQYFGPGTRLTVL.

This clonotype was observed many times. V usage is TRBV12-3 or TRBV12-4 and J usage is TRBJ1-1, with D unclear. The CDR3 is made up of 15 amino acids. V lost 0 bases to trimming and J lost 1 base, with 9 bases between them. The chain's CDR3 is CASSLAGRRNTEAFF. In DNA, the CDR3 is TGTGCCAGCAGTTTAGCGGGCAGGAGGAACACTGAAGCTTTCTTT.

The sample holds many counts of this clonotype. The chain uses TRBV12-3 or TRBV12-4 and TRBJ1-1; TRBD1 aligns across 7 bases. The CDR3 totals 16 residues. The junction had 13 bases not matched to a gene; V was cut back by 7 bases and J by 2 bases. CDR3 sequence (DNA): TGTGCCAGCAAACGAAATCCCGGGACAGCTAACACTGAAGCTTTCTTT. Protein: CASKRNPGTANTEAFF.

This clonotype was detected only a few times. The chain has TRBV27 and TRBJ2-7; 7 positions agree with TRBD1. The CDR3 consists of 13 residues. The V segment lost 7 bases and the J segment 5 bases; nucleotides outside the gene matches: 8. In germline, CDR1 is MNHEY, CDR2 SMNVEV (reference sequence). This CDR3 reads CASTPKGQHEQYF. The DNA for the CDR3 is TGTGCCAGCACCCCAAAGGGACAGCACGAGCAGTACTTC.

This clonotype was observed many times. The V gene is TRBV4-1, the J gene TRBJ2-2; weak D call: TRBD1 (6 bases). V was clipped by 0 bases and J by 6 bases, with 11 bases between them. Looked up from germline, CDR1 is MGHRA and CDR2 is YSYEKL. The CDR3 spans 15 residues. The CDR3 region is CASSQDRGRAGELFF. The CDR3 coding sequence is TGCGCCAGCAGCCAAGACAGGGGTAGGGCCGGGGAGCTGTTTTTT.

This clonotype was seen a few times. This chain uses TRBV10-3 with TRBJ2-6, with unresolved D. There are 14 residues in the CDR3. CDR1 and CDR2 (germline): ENHRY, SYGVKD. V gave up 4 bases and J gave up 0 bases, with 4 bases separating them. CDR3 sequence: CAISGASGANVLTF. Written as DNA, the CDR3 is TGTGCCATCAGTGGTGCCTCTGGGGCCAACGTCCTGACTTTC.

V and J are TRBV3-1 and TRBJ2-7, with 7 nucleotides matching TRBD2. This CDR3 comprises 15 residues. The germline V gene encodes CDR1 LGHDT and CDR2 YNNKEL (reference sequence). The V and J ends lost 5 bases and 4 bases, in that order; junction bases with no gene match: 11. CDR3 protein: CASSSTQRDLYEQYF. CDR3 nucleotides: TGTGCCAGCAGCTCTACCCAGCGGGACTTGTACGAGCAGTACTTC.

The chain combines TRBV10-3 with TRBJ2-1; D uncertain. Germline CDR1 reads ENHRY; CDR2 reads SYGVKD. The CDR3 contains 11 residues. The V end lost 10 bases, the J end lost 10 bases, and 14 bases lay between the germline ends. The DNA for the CDR3 is TGTGCCACCCAAATGGCGAAGGAGCAGTTCTTC. Protein sequence: CATQMAKEQFF.

V is TRBV20-1 and J is TRBJ2-2, with 9 bases fitting TRBD2. Germline CDR1 is DFQATT and CDR2 is SNEGSKA (reference sequence). This CDR3 has 18 residues. Trimming took 1 base from V and 1 from J; bases not matched to a gene: 10. The CDR3 loop is CSARAPRLAAENTGELFF. The DNA of the CDR3 is TGCAGTGCTAGAGCCCCCAGACTAGCGGCCGAGAACACCGGGGAGCTGTTTTTT.

This sequence joins TRBV6-2 or TRBV6-3 and TRBJ2-7; 8 positions agree with TRBD2. The V segment lost 2 bases and the J segment 6 bases; nucleotides outside the gene matches: 6. CDR3 length: 14 residues. Germline V gives CDR1 MNHEY, CDR2 SVGEGT. CDR3 protein: CASSYLGLAREQYF. CDR3 DNA: TGTGCCAGCAGTTACCTCGGACTAGCCCGCGAGCAGTACTTC.

Only a few counts were recorded for this clonotype. A read error may account for a junction end that differs from germline. The chain joins TRBV11-2 to TRBJ2-1; tentatively, D is TRBD2 (7 bases). Germline lookup yields CDR1 SGHAT and CDR2 FQNNGV. The CDR3 has 13 amino acids. The CDR3 DNA follows: TGTGCCAGCAGCTTAGAGCGGGGGCTAGGTTTGATCTTC. This codes for CASSLERGLGLIF.

This clonotype was counted only a few times. The rearrangement links TRBV12-3 or TRBV12-4 to TRBJ2-5; D is possibly TRBD1 (7 bases). V was clipped by 4 bases and J by 5 bases, with 14 bases between them. The CDR3 has 14 residues. CDR3 protein: CASSYRGGAETQYF. CDR3 in DNA: TGTGCCAGCAGTTACAGGGGAGGAGCGGAGACCCAGTACTTC.

This clonotype was recorded at least ten times. The V gene is TRBV7-2, the J gene TRBJ2-6; D unclear. CDR3 length: 12 residues. V lost 0 bases and J 9 bases, leaving 3 bases between the germline ends. Germline CDR1 SGHTA, CDR2 FQGNSA. As DNA, the CDR3 is TGTGCCAGCAGCTTAGCCCACAACGTCCTGACTTTC. Its protein product is CASSLAHNVLTF.

This sequence joins TRBV12-3 or TRBV12-4 and TRBJ2-3; 12 bases line up with TRBD2. The CDR3 runs to 18 residues. Trimming took 8 bases from V and 5 from J; bases not matched to a gene: 17. CDR3 nucleotides: TGTGCCAGCTGCCCCTACCCCCGGACTAGCGGGGAAAAAGATACGCAGTATTTT. Its protein is CASCPYPRTSGEKDTQYF.

This clonotype occurred a few times. The rearrangement uses TRBV18 and TRBJ2-2; D may be TRBD1 (6 bases). The V and J ends lost 4 bases and 1 base respectively, with 13 bases between them. Germline V lookup: CDR1 KGHSH, CDR2 LQKENI. The CDR3 is 16 amino acids. CDR3 nucleotide sequence: TGTGCCAGCTCACTTACCTCGGACAGGAACACCGGGGAGCTGTTTTTT. It yields the protein CASSLTSDRNTGELFF. The complete variable domain, with remaining parts taken from reference TRBV18 and TRBJ2-2, reads NAGVMQNPRHLVRRRGQEARLRCSPMKGHSHVYWYRQLPEEGLKFMVYLQKENIIDESGMPKERFSAEFPKEGPSILRIQQVVRGDSAAYFCASSLTSDRNTGELFFGEGSRLTVL.

This clonotype was seen more than once but under ten times. This sequence joins TRBV5-1 and TRBJ2-2; 9 bases align to TRBD1. Trimming took 7 bases from V and 0 from J; bases not matched to a gene: 7. Per germline, CDR1 SGHRS and CDR2 YFSETQ. The CDR3 extends over 16 amino acids. DNA for the CDR3: TGCGCCAGCGCCCGACAGGGGGGTTCGAACACCGGGGAGCTGTTTTTT. It encodes CASARQGGSNTGELFF. The whole variable domain, remainder taken from reference TRBV5-1 and TRBJ2-2, is KAGVTQTPRYLIKTRGQQVTLSCSPISGHRSVSWYQQTPGQGLQFLFEYFSETQRNKGNFPGRFSGRQFSNSRSEMNVSTLELGDSALYLCASARQGGSNTGELFFGEGSRLTVL.

The rearrangement uses TRBV5-1 and TRBJ2-2; TRBD1 aligns across 8 bases. CDR1 and CDR2 (germline): SGHRS, YFSETQ. V trimming: 3 bases; J trimming: 4 bases; junction bases outside the gene matches: 8. This CDR3 is 16 amino acids long. The DNA of the CDR3 is TGCGCCAGCAGCTCGACCGGGACAGGAGTCACCGGGGAGCTGTTTTTT. Translation: CASSSTGTGVTGELFF.

This chain joins TRBV12-3 or TRBV12-4 and TRBJ2-2; TRBD1 matches at 8 bases. The length of the CDR3 is 15 residues. After removal of 4 bases from V and 4 bases from J, the junction contained 5 bases not matched to a gene. CDR3 sequence reads: CASSSTGAITGELFF. The DNA for the CDR3 is TGTGCCAGCAGTTCGACAGGGGCGATCACCGGGGAGCTGTTTTTT.

This clonotype has a handful of counts. The chain couples TRBV6-2 or TRBV6-3 to TRBJ2-2; D remains ambiguous. V shed 11 bases and J shed 1 base, with 14 bases lying between them. This CDR3 contains 14 residues. Germline V lookup: CDR1 MNHEY, CDR2 SVGEGT. The DNA for the CDR3 is TGTGCCGCGGCCGGTCTAGAGAACACCGGGGAGCTGTTTTTT. It specifies CAAAGLENTGELFF.